A single sample gave rise to the 12 T cell receptor beta chains below, sequenced in a study of T cell repertoires in ileal Crohn's disease. Clones were read by immunoSEQ multiplex PCR, and TCRdb kept only the in-frame ones, dropping some. The sample has about 16,000 clones, approximately 92% seen once. Specified time point: inflamed ileum from the surgical specimen. The sample was ileal tissue. The receptors derive from an adult with Crohn's disease.

The rearrangement joins TRBV2 to TRBJ1-5, with 7 positions matching TRBD1. The germline gives CDR1 SNHLY, CDR2 FYNNEI. The CDR3 length is 14 residues. Unmatched junction bases numbered 6, after V lost 4 bases and J lost 6 bases. In DNA form, the CDR3 reads TGTGCCAGCAGTGCGACAGGGACAATTCAGCCCCAGCATTTT. Translating it yields CASSATGTIQPQHF.

The chain recombines TRBV7-9 with TRBJ1-1; D uncertain. The CDR3 spans 13 residues. Germline V lookup: CDR1 SEHNR, CDR2 FQNEAQ (reference sequence). The V and J ends lost 2 bases and 1 base respectively, with 5 bases between them. The CDR3 region is CASSLWANTEAFF. The CDR3, as DNA: TGTGCCAGCAGCTTATGGGCGAACACTGAAGCTTTCTTT.

The chain joins TRBV5-1 to TRBJ1-3; D unresolved. The CDR3 has 16 amino acids. Germline V gives CDR1 SGHRS, CDR2 YFSETQ. The V and J ends lost 0 bases and 3 bases respectively, with 13 bases between them. The CDR3 nucleotides are TGCGCCAGCAGCTTGGATTCCGGATCCCTTGGAAACACCATATATTTT. This sequence encodes CASSLDSGSLGNTIYF.

The chain recombines TRBV4-3 with TRBJ2-7; D remains ambiguous. This CDR3 comprises 16 residues. V shed 0 bases and J shed 0 bases, with 12 bases lying between them. Per the germline V gene, CDR1 is LGHNA and CDR2 is YSLEER. The CDR3 reads CASSQDRASPSYEQYF. For the CDR3, the DNA is TGCGCCAGCAGCCAAGATAGGGCCAGCCCCTCCTACGAGCAGTACTTC.

In this sample, this clone turned up once. The chain is built from TRBV5-5 and TRBJ1-4; D is perhaps TRBD1 (5 bases). Germline V lookup: CDR1 SGHKS, CDR2 YYEKEE (reference sequence). The V end was cut by 3 bases, the J end by 8 bases, with 17 bases between. The CDR3 covers 15 residues. CDR3: CASSSTHGQNEKLFF. The CDR3 bases are TGTGCCAGCAGCTCGACCCACGGACAAAACGAAAAACTGTTTTTT.

This chain joins TRBV9 and TRBJ2-1, with unresolved D. V was trimmed by 1 base and J by 9 bases, leaving 8 bases between them. The CDR3 covers 12 residues. Germline V CDR1 and CDR2: SGDLS, YYNGEE. CDR3 amino acids: CASSVSFSEQFF. As DNA, the CDR3 is TGTGCCAGCAGCGTATCATTCAGTGAGCAGTTCTTC. The variable domain in full, completed from reference TRBV9 and TRBJ2-1, reads DSGVTQTPKHLITATGQRVTLRCSPRSGDLSVYWYQQSLDQGLQFLIQYYNGEERAKGNILERFSAQQFPDLHSELNLSSLELGDSALYFCASSVSFSEQFFGPGTRLTVL.

This chain joins TRBV5-1 and TRBJ2-1; D uncertain. V lost 4 bases and J lost 5, with 13 bases in between. From germline, CDR1 is SGHRS and CDR2 YFSETQ. The CDR3 is 14 amino acids. The CDR3 DNA reads as TGCGCCAGCAGCCTCGGGTTTGGCCACAATGAGCAGTTCTTC. Translation gives CASSLGFGHNEQFF.

The chain links TRBV6-6 to TRBJ2-5; TRBD1 might be the D (5 bases). V lost 2 bases and J lost 2, with 12 bases in between. Per the germline V gene, CDR1 is MNHNY and CDR2 is SVGAGI (reference sequence). The CDR3 has 15 amino acids. In DNA, the CDR3 is TGTGCCAGCAGTTACGGCCGACAGAAACAAGAGACCCAGTACTTC. It encodes CASSYGRQKQETQYF.

V is TRBV19 and J is TRBJ1-6; D remains unclear. This CDR3 spans 12 amino acids. The germline V gene encodes CDR1 LNHDA and CDR2 SQIVND (reference sequence). V was pared by 6 bases and J by 9 bases, with 9 bases between. The CDR3 is CASSGQLSPLHF. CDR3 nucleotides: TGTGCCAGTAGCGGTCAGCTTTCACCCCTCCACTTT.

The chain is built from TRBV11-2 and TRBJ1-5, with TRBD1 identical over 7 bases. Trimming removed 2 bases from V and 5 bases from J; junction bases left unmatched: 0. This CDR3 contains 13 residues. The V gene's germline CDR1 is SGHAT and CDR2 FQNNGV. CDR3 sequence: CASSLTGDQPQHF. CDR3 DNA: TGTGCCAGCAGCTTAACAGGGGATCAGCCCCAGCATTTT.

The chain has TRBV5-1 and TRBJ2-6; 7 bases match TRBD1. V was pared by 6 bases and J by 1 base, with 10 bases of the junction left unmatched. The CDR3 is 17 residues long. The germline CDR1 and CDR2 sequences are SGHRS and YFSETQ. CDR3: CASTPGTVPSGANVLTF. The CDR3 nucleotides read TGCGCCAGCACCCCCGGGACAGTGCCATCTGGGGCCAACGTCCTGACTTTC.

This sequence joins TRBV5-1 and TRBJ1-6; D gene ambiguous. V was shortened by 0 bases and J by 5 bases, with 9 bases between the two germline ends. The V gene's germline CDR1 is SGHRS and CDR2 YFSETQ. CDR3 length: 15 residues. This CDR3 reads CASSLESPDNSPLHF. The CDR3 DNA reads as TGCGCCAGCAGCTTGGAATCCCCCGATAATTCACCCCTCCACTTT.